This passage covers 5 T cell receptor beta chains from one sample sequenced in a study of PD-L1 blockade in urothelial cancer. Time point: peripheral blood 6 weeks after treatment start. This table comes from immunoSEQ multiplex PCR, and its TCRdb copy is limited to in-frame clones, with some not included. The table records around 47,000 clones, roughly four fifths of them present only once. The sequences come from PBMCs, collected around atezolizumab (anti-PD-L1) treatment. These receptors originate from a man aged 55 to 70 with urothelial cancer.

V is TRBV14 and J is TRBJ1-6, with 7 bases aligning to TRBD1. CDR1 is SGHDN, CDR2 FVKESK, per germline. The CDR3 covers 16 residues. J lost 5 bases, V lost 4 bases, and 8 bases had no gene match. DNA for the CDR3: TGTGCCAGCAGCCTCATAGTGGGACAGCATAATTCACCCCTCCACTTT. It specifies CASSLIVGQHNSPLHF.

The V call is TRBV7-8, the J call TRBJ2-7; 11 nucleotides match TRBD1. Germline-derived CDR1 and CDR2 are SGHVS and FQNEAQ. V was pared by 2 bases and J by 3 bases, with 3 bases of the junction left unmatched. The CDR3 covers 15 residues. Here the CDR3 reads CASSLFGTGGYEQYF. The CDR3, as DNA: TGTGCCAGCAGCTTATTCGGGACAGGGGGCTACGAGCAGTACTTC.

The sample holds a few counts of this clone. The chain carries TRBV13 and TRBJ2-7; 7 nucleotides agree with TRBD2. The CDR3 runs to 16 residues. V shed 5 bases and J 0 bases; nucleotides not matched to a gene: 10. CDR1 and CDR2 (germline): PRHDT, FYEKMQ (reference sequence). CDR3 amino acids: CASSRTSGTSSYEQYF. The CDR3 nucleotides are TGTGCCAGCAGCAGAACCAGCGGGACCAGCTCCTACGAGCAGTACTTC.

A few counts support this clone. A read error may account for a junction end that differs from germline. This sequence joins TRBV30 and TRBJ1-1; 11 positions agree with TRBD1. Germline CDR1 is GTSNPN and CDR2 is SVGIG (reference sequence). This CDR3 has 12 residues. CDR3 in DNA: TGTGCCTGGAGTCAAGGACAGGGGGCGGTGATCTTT. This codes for CAWSQGQGAVIF.

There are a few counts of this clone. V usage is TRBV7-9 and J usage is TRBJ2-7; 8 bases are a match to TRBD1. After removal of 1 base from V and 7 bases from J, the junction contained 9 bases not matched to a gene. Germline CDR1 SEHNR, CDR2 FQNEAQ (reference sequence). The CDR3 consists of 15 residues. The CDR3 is CASSLEGTGRSEQYF. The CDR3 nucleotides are TGTGCCAGCAGCTTAGAAGGGACAGGTCGAAGTGAGCAGTACTTC.